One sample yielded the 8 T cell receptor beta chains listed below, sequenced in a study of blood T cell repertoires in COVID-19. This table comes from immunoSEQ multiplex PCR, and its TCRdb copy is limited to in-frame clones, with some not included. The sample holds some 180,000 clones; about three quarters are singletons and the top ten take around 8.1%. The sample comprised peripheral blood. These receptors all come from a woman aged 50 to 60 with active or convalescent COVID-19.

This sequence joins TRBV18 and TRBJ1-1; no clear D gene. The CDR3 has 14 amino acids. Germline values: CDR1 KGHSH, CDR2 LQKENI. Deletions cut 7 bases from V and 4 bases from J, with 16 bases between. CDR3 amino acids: CASYDTVESTEAFF. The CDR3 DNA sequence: TGTGCCAGCTACGACACGGTTGAGAGCACTGAAGCTTTCTTT.

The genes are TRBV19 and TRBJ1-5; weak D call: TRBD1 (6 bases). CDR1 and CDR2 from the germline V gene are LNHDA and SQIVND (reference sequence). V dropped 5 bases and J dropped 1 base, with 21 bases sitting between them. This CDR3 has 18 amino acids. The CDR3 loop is CASSLGYGGAGSNQPQHF. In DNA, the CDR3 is TGTGCCAGTAGTCTCGGTTACGGGGGGGCGGGAAGCAATCAGCCCCAGCATTTT. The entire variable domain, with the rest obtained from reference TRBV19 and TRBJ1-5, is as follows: DGGITQSPKYLFRKEGQNVTLSCEQNLNHDAMYWYRQDPGQGLRLIYYSQIVNDFQKGDIAEGYSVSREKKESFPLTVTSAQKNPTAFYLCASSLGYGGAGSNQPQHFGDGTRLSIL.

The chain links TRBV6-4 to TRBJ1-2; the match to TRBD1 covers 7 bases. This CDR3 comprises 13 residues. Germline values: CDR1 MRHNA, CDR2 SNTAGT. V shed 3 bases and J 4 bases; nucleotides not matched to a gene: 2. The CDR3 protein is CASSDTGAYGYTF. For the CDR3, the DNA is TGTGCCAGCAGTGATACAGGGGCCTATGGCTACACCTTC.

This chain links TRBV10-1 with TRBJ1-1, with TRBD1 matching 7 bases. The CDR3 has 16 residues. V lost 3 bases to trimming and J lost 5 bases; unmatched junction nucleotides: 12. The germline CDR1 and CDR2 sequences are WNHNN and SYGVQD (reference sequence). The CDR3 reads CASSDGAGRGHTEAFF. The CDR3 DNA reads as TGCGCCAGCAGTGACGGCGCGGGTAGGGGGCATACTGAAGCTTTCTTT.

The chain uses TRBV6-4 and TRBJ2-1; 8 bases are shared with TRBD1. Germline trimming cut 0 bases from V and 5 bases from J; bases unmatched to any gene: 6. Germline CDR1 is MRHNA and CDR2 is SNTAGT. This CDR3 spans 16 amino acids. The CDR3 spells CASSDSRRGRHNEQFF. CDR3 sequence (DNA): TGTGCCAGCAGTGACTCGCGCAGGGGGCGGCACAATGAGCAGTTCTTC.

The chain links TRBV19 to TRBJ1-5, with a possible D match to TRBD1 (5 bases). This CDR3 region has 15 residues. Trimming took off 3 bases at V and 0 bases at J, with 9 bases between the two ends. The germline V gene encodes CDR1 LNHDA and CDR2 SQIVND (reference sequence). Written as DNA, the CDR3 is TGTGCCAGTAGTATTCAGACAGTTAGCAATCAGCCCCAGCATTTT. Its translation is CASSIQTVSNQPQHF.

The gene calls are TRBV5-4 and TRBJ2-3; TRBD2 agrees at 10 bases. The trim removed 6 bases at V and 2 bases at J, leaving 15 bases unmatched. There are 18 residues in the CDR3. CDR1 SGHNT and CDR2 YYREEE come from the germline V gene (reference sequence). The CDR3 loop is CASTVGTSVLRATDTQYF. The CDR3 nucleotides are TGTGCCAGCACCGTTGGGACTAGCGTCCTCCGAGCCACAGATACGCAGTATTTT.

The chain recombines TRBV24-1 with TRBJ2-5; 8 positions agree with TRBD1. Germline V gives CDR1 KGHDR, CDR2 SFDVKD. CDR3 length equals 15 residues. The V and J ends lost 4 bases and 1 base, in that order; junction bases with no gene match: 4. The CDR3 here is CATSDATGVQETQYF. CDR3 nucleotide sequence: TGTGCCACCAGTGACGCGACAGGGGTCCAAGAGACCCAGTACTTC.